This is a list of T cell receptor beta chains from one sample in a study of T-cell memory formation after mild COVID-19. Via MiXCR, TCRdb re-called the 5' RACE reads, giving one row per CDR3 protein. The profile shows around 300,000 distinct CDR3 sequences, roughly 13% of them singletons. Source material: PBMCs or a T cell subset sorted from them (not recorded which). All receptors come from a man aged 18 to 29 who had mild COVID-19 (a few samples of this study predate the infection). Cell type and time point are not known. Each CDR3 is given with its conserved first and last residue. The D gene is left open where the match is weak. A row's size may be missing; if present it is once, few, many or a size class.

D,V,J,size,DNA,CDR3
-,TRBV28,TRBJ2-1,-,TGTGCCAGTGGGGCCTCTTCGAGCTCCTACAATGAGCAGTTCTTC,CASGASSSSYNEQFF
TRBD1,TRBV5-5,TRBJ1-2,once,TGTGCCAGCAGCGACGGACAGGCGCGGGGTGGCTACACCTTC,CASSDGQARGGYTF
TRBD1,TRBV6-5,TRBJ2-6,few,TGTGCCAGCAGAATACAGGGGGCTGCTGGGGCCAACGTCCTGACTTTC,CASRIQGAAGANVLTF
TRBD1,TRBV2,TRBJ1-1,few,TGTGCCAGCGGTCTGGACAGGGGAACTGAAGCTTTCTTT,CASGLDRGTEAFF
TRBD2,TRBV12-3/TRBV12-4,TRBJ2-4,few,TGTGCCAGCAGTCCTACGGGGGGTGTGACCAAAAACATTCAGTACTTC,CASSPTGGVTKNIQYF
-,TRBV7-9,TRBJ1-1,many,TGTGCCAGCAGCCCCACTCCCGCCACTGAAGCTTTCTTT,CASSPTPATEAFF
TRBD1,TRBV6-2/TRBV6-3,TRBJ2-5,-,TGTGCCAGCATGGGACAGGAAGAGACCCAGTACTTC,CASMGQEETQYF
-,TRBV20-1,TRBJ2-3,few,TGCAGTGCTAGAGGGCGGATCACAGATACGCAGTATTTT,CSARGRITDTQYF
TRBD1,TRBV4-3,TRBJ2-7,-,TGCGCCAGCAGCCAAGATGGGGACGGGACAGGGGACGAGCAGTACTTC,CASSQDGDGTGDEQYF
-,TRBV11-2,TRBJ1-2,-,TGTGCCAGCAGCTTAGATTGGGCCCCTAACTATGGCTACACCTTC,CASSLDWAPNYGYTF
-,TRBV12-3/TRBV12-4,TRBJ1-1,-,TGTGCCAGCAGTTTAAATAGCAACACTGAAGCTTTCTTT,CASSLNSNTEAFF
-,TRBV5-6,TRBJ2-5,few,TGTGCCAGCAGCTTGAAAACAGGGCAAAGATGGGAGACCCAGTACTTC,CASSLKTGQRWETQYF
TRBD1,TRBV7-8,TRBJ2-2,few,TGTGCCAGCAGCCTCCATGACAGGGTATCTCGGGAGCTGTTTTTT,CASSLHDRVSRELFF
TRBD1,TRBV2,TRBJ1-6,-,TGTGCCAGCAGGGCGTCCGGGACAGGGAACTCACCCCTCCACTTT,CASRASGTGNSPLHF
-,TRBV5-1,TRBJ2-7,few,TGCGCCAGCAGCCTAGTGGACCGCGAGCAGTACTTC,CASSLVDREQYF
-,TRBV15,TRBJ1-3,-,TGTGCCACCAGCAGAGATAATACGCGAGGAAACACCATATATTTT,CATSRDNTRGNTIYF
TRBD2,TRBV12-3/TRBV12-4,TRBJ2-3,few,TGTGCCAGCAGTTTAGTCCGGGAGGGCCGGAGCACAGATACGCAGTATTTT,CASSLVREGRSTDTQYF
-,TRBV5-1,TRBJ2-1,-,TGCGCCAGCAGCCAGGGGGGCGGCTCCTACAATGAGCAGTTCTTC,CASSQGGGSYNEQFF
-,TRBV9,TRBJ1-5,few,TGTGCCAGCAGCGTAGAGGGGCAAAGCAATCAGCCCCAGCATTTT,CASSVEGQSNQPQHF
TRBD1,TRBV7-9,TRBJ2-1,few,TGTGCCAGCAGCCGTCCCGGGACAGTCTACAATGAGCAGTTCTTC,CASSRPGTVYNEQFF
TRBD1,TRBV5-1,TRBJ2-2,few,TGCGCCAGCAGTTCACAGGGGGCTGGATCCGGGGAGCTGTTTTTT,CASSSQGAGSGELFF
TRBD1,TRBV20-1,TRBJ2-1,many,TGCAGTGCTAGGGAACAGGGGCCGGGAAACAATGAGCAGTTCTTC,CSAREQGPGNNEQFF
-,TRBV7-9,TRBJ1-2,once,TGTGCCAGCAGCCTAGGGAGGACGGAAGCCCCACAGCATGGCTACACCTTC,CASSLGRTEAPQHGYTF
-,TRBV7-2,TRBJ2-1,many,TGTGCCAGCAGCTTAGATTTCACAGGCTACAATGAGCAGTTCTTC,CASSLDFTGYNEQFF
-,TRBV6-5,TRBJ1-2,-,TGTGCCAGCAGTCGTTCGACAGCCAACTATGGCTACACCTTC,CASSRSTANYGYTF
TRBD1,TRBV9,TRBJ1-2,few,TGTGCCAGCAGCGTAGAGGACAGGGGAGGCCTTAACTATGGCTACACCTTC,CASSVEDRGGLNYGYTF
-,TRBV7-9,TRBJ2-2,many,TGTGCCAGCAGCACCCCTTGGGTGACGAACACCGGGGAGCTGTTTTTT,CASSTPWVTNTGELFF
-,TRBV20-1,TRBJ2-5,-,TGCAGTGCTAGAGGGGCCCCACAGGGAGCGGAGACCCAGTACTTC,CSARGAPQGAETQYF